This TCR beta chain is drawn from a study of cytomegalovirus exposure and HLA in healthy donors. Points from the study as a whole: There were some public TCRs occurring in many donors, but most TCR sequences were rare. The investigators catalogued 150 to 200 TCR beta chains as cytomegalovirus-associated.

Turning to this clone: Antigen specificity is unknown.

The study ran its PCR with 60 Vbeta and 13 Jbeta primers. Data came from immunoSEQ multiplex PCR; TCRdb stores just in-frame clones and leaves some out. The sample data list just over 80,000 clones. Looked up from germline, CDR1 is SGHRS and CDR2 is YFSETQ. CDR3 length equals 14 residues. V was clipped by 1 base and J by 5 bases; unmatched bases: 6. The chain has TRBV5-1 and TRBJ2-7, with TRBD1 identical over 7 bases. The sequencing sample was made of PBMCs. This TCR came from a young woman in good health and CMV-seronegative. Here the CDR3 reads CASSLRGTANEQYF. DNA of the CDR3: TGCGCCAGCAGCTTGAGAGGGACAGCTAACGAGCAGTACTTC.